A selection of T cell receptor beta chains follows, all from one sample in a study of shared clonotypes between healthy human individuals. Sequenced by immunoSEQ multiplex PCR; TCRdb stores in-frame clones only, minus some. The sample lists a few million clones, just under 95% occurring once. Sequences were obtained from naive CD8+ T cells from PBMCs. The source of these receptors is a man between 18 and 35 years old in good health. Some clones in this sample may be carry-over from other donors' samples. Both conserved end residues are part of each CDR3.

V	length	CDR3
TRBV6-1	18	CASSEAGGIPLAGGYRFF
TRBV12-5	12	CASGFTGDEQFF
TRBV5-8	13	CASRGLGALEQYF
TRBV27	13	CASSDGLAEEQFF
TRBV12-5	18	CASGLARGGERYSYEQYF
TRBV10-3	13	CAIKAILTYEQYF
TRBV27	14	CASSLSGPYNEQFF
TRBV7-9	11	CASSFRGEQFF
TRBV25-1	12	CASSAGAGEAFF
TRBV29-1	15	CSVWGDRESTDTQYF
TRBV6-5	15	CASRPRREGFGELFF
TRBV2	13	CASNNRGVTEAFF
TRBV10-3	17	CAISDRQGLLANYGYTF
TRBV7-8	12	CASRLAAETQYF
TRBV5-8	14	CASSLANRGDGYTF
TRBV28	11	CASSPTYEQYF
TRBV4-2	16	CASSHKWGLAGGEQFF
TRBV5-1	16	CASSLARGTDFYEQYF
TRBV19	14	CASSIRGPSNGYTF
TRBV13	14	CASSPGTGIHGYTF
TRBV2	15	CASRATGVRTDTQYF
TRBV27	15	CASMIAGEGTGELFF
TRBV29-1	14	CSVRAGGPLDTQYF
TRBV2	16	CASSEAPLVDPYGYTF
TRBV5-1	15	CASSLASGSSYEQYF
TRBV7-9	12	CASSHSPDEQYF
TRBV7-3	18	CASSLRGLAGSNTGELFF
TRBV7-2	16	CASSLGTSGFVYEQYF
TRBV27	15	CASSLSLGSNQPQHF
TRBV4-1	15	CASSQTRSVTDTQYF
TRBV27	14	CASSSFPGTGELFF
TRBV11-2	16	CASLPGWEGLIDTQYF
TRBV5-6	15	CASSLVGPTASPLHF
TRBV7-3	15	CASSPNPFNYNEQFF
TRBV6-6	12	CASSYSSETQYF
TRBV4-1	15	CASRGGQGANGELFF
TRBV7-9	15	CASSLARVNAGELFF
TRBV6-6	14	CASSWDSNTGELFF
TRBV28	17	CASSSGTGIILYYGYTF
TRBV29-1	12	CSVEPSYNEQFF
TRBV4-1	13	CASSQEASPIQYF
TRBV7-3	15	CASSPDRSSYNEQFF
TRBV6-5	16	CASSYWGQGALDEQYF
TRBV19	14	CASKPRDTTYEQYF
TRBV11-3	17	CASSPHRGLAGGGEQYF
TRBV9	16	CASSVARGKSYNEQFF
TRBV14	18	CASSQEGAPVNMNTEAFF
TRBV11-2	16	CASSLGLSIGNQPQHF